This is a list of T cell receptor beta chains from one sample in a study of blood T cells in healthy people across ages. TCRdb redid the calling of the 5' RACE reads with MiXCR, one entry per CDR3 protein. The table includes roughly 1.4 million distinct CDR3 sequences, approximately 60% detected once. The sequenced sample was blood. The receptors originated from a man younger than 35 in good health. CDR3s include the opening cysteine and the closing phenylalanine or tryptophan. Fields, in order: V gene, clone size, D gene, J gene, CDR3 DNA, CDR3 protein. D genes are given only for firm matches. A row's size may be missing; if present it is once, few, many or a size class.

TRBV4-3	few	NA	TRBJ1-4	TGCGCCAGCAGCCAAGCTCGCAAGAGTGAAAAACTGTTTTTT	CASSQARKSEKLFF
TRBV10-3	NA	NA	TRBJ2-3	TGTGCCATCAGTGAGTCGACCCCCCGTGCTACGCAGTATTTT	CAISESTPRATQYF
TRBV27	NA	NA	TRBJ2-1	TGTGCCAGCAGCCCGGGGAATACCCCACGGGATGAGCAGTTCTTC	CASSPGNTPRDEQFF
TRBV3-1	NA	NA	TRBJ1-2	TGTGCCAGCAGCCAAGACCTTCTGGGGTGGGATGGCTACACCTTC	CASSQDLLGWDGYTF
TRBV27	NA	NA	TRBJ1-4	TGTGCCAGCAGTTTGGGGCAGTCCGGTGAAAAACTGTTTTTT	CASSLGQSGEKLFF
TRBV7-6	NA	NA	TRBJ2-5	TGTGCCAGCAGCTTAACGAGGCAGGGTGAAGAGACCCAGTACTTC	CASSLTRQGEETQYF
TRBV18	NA	TRBD1	TRBJ2-7	TGTGCCAGCTCACCACTGGGACAGGATTTCGTATCTTCCTCATACGAGCAGTACTTC	CASSPLGQDFVSSSYEQYF
TRBV4-2	NA	NA	TRBJ2-1	TGTGCCAGCAGCCAAGAGCGGAGGAGCTCCTACAATGAGCAGTTCTTC	CASSQERRSSYNEQFF
TRBV12-3/TRBV12-4	NA	NA	TRBJ2-3	TGTGCCAGCCGACCTTTCGGGGTCCCTCAGTATTTT	CASRPFGVPQYF
TRBV7-2	NA	NA	TRBJ2-4	TGTGCCAGCAGCTGGCGGACGGGGAAAAACATTCAGTACTTC	CASSWRTGKNIQYF
TRBV4-3	few	NA	TRBJ1-2	TGCGCCAGCAGCCAAACTATCAGTGAGGGCTACACCTTC	CASSQTISEGYTF
TRBV7-6	NA	TRBD2	TRBJ2-7	TGTGCCAGCAGCTCCGGAACGGATCAGCTAGCGGGGTCCTACGAGCAGTACTTC	CASSSGTDQLAGSYEQYF
TRBV7-2	once	NA	TRBJ1-1	TGTGCCAGCAGCTTAGCAGGGTCAGGCTTTGGAGACACTGAAGCTTTCTTT	CASSLAGSGFGDTEAFF